The clone carrying this T cell receptor (beta chain) was recorded many times. Its antigen is as yet unknown. This sample stems from a study of T cells in Graves' hyperthyroidism and ophthalmopathy. RNA transcripts gave rise to amplified TCR beta CDR3 regions. The HTBI primer set was used in a first-round RT-PCR of the TCR CDR3. Via MiXCR, TCRdb re-called the multiplex PCR reads, giving one row per CDR3 protein. Of roughly 280,000 distinct CDR3 sequences in the sample, approximately 23% are singletons; the top ten hold under 65%. Germline lookup yields CDR1 SGHRS and CDR2 YFSETQ. CDR3 length equals 12 residues. Trimming took 0 bases from V and 5 from J, leaving 5 bases between them. General study points: Blood also showed most of the thyroid clonotypes that were expanded above 0.001.

Cells are PBMCs isolated from about 10 ml of fresh blood. Sequenced material: blood. The clonotype comes from a man aged 30 to 45 with Graves' ophthalmopathy. This chain links TRBV5-1 with TRBJ1-2; unclear D gene. This CDR3 reads CASSLGKYGYTF. The CDR3, as DNA: TGCGCCAGCAGCTTGGGAAAGTATGGCTACACCTTC.